Below are 15 T cell receptor beta chains sequenced from a single sample in a study of technical replicates of blood from a few donors. Data came from immunoSEQ multiplex PCR; TCRdb stores just in-frame clones and leaves some out. The sample comprises over 50,000 clones, around 87% of which are singletons, and roughly 5.6% rests with the top ten. Source material: PBMCs. The receptors come from a human donor in good health. Some clones in this sample may be carry-over from other donors' samples.

This clone was seen only a few times. The DNA of the CDR3 is TGTGCCAGCAGACCCCCGGGGACGAACACCGGGGAGCTGTTTTTT. Translating gives CASRPPGTNTGELFF. The chain has TRBV27 and TRBJ2-2; a weak D match, TRBD2 (5 bases). The CDR3 has 15 amino acids. Germline CDR1 MNHEY, CDR2 SMNVEV (reference sequence). The V end lost 6 bases, the J end lost 0 bases, and 11 bases lay between the germline ends.

The chain couples TRBV15 to TRBJ2-1; D is undetermined. The V end was cut by 3 bases, the J end by 8 bases, with 11 bases between. The CDR3 has 13 residues. Germline V lookup: CDR1 LNHNV, CDR2 YYDKDF (reference sequence). The CDR3 sequence: CATSSSGSHEQFF. For the CDR3, the DNA is TGTGCCACCAGCAGCTCAGGAAGTCATGAGCAGTTCTTC.

This chain connects TRBV9 to TRBJ1-5; D gene uncertain. The CDR3 totals 15 residues. V dropped 2 bases and J dropped 4 bases, with 13 bases sitting between them. The germline CDR1 and CDR2 sequences are SGDLS and YYNGEE. This chain's CDR3 is CASSVSSSGNQPQHF. CDR3 coding DNA: TGTGCCAGCAGCGTTAGTTCTTCGGGGAATCAGCCCCAGCATTTT.

This sequence joins TRBV5-1 and TRBJ1-5; 11 bases match TRBD1. V shed 0 bases and J 2 bases; nucleotides not matched to a gene: 7. The length of the CDR3 is 18 residues. In germline, CDR1 is SGHRS, CDR2 YFSETQ. CDR3 protein: CASSLAMDRGQGNQPQHF. The CDR3 DNA reads TGCGCCAGCAGCTTGGCGATGGACAGGGGGCAAGGCAATCAGCCCCAGCATTTT.

The chain joins TRBV4-1 to TRBJ1-1, with 7 nucleotides matching TRBD1. Germline assignment: CDR1 MGHRA and CDR2 YSYEKL. The CDR3 contains 19 residues. Trimming took 4 bases from V and 0 from J; bases not matched to a gene: 17. For the CDR3, the DNA is TGCGCCAGCAGCCTCCAGCGGTGGTCGAAGGGGGCCATGAACACTGAAGCTTTCTTT. Its translation is CASSLQRWSKGAMNTEAFF.

The gene calls are TRBV19 and TRBJ2-7; possibly TRBD2 for D (6 bases). The CDR3 consists of 13 residues. Germline CDR1 reads LNHDA; CDR2 reads SQIVND (reference sequence). V was clipped by 7 bases and J by 4 bases, with 14 bases between them. The DNA of the CDR3 is TGTGCCAGTACCCCCCGGGGGAGGTACGAGCAGTACTTC. It specifies CASTPRGRYEQYF.

The rearrangement uses TRBV5-1 and TRBJ2-7, with D possibly matching TRBD2 (6 bases). In germline, CDR1 is SGHRS, CDR2 YFSETQ. CDR3 length: 16 residues. V gave up 3 bases and J gave up 3 bases, with 19 bases separating them. CDR3 DNA: TGCGCCAGCAGCTCCCCCCCGGGGGTGAGCGACTACGAGCAGTACTTC. Translated, it gives CASSSPPGVSDYEQYF.

This chain connects TRBV12-5 to TRBJ1-1; 12 nucleotides line up with TRBD1. CDR1 and CDR2 from the germline V gene are LGHNT and FRNRAP. The junction had 3 bases not matched to a gene; V was cut back by 3 bases and J by 4 bases. The CDR3 runs 15 residues. The CDR3 sequence is CASGFGTGGSTEAFF. In DNA, the CDR3 is TGTGCTAGTGGTTTTGGGACAGGGGGCTCCACTGAAGCTTTCTTT. Full variable domain (missing parts from reference TRBV12-5 and TRBJ1-1): DARVTQTPRHKVTEMGQEVTMRCQPILGHNTVFWYRQTMMQGLELLAYFRNRAPLDDSGMPKDRFSAEMPDATLATLKIQPSEPRDSAVYFCASGFGTGGSTEAFFGQGTRLTVV.

CDR3 nucleotide sequence: TGTGCCAGCAGCTTAATGGCGGGGGGCAGGAATGAGCAGTTCTTC. It specifies CASSLMAGGRNEQFF. The chain combines TRBV7-2 with TRBJ2-1, with 8 bases matching TRBD2. Losses at the gene ends were 2 bases for V and 7 bases for J; bases not matched to a gene: 7. Germline V lookup: CDR1 SGHTA, CDR2 FQGNSA. The CDR3 spans 15 residues.

Only one count was recorded for this clone. The chain carries TRBV5-6 and TRBJ2-7; D is ambiguous. The CDR3 has 14 amino acids. Germline V gives CDR1 SGHDT, CDR2 YYEEEE. With 3 bases removed from V and 1 base from J, the gap between germline ends came to 11 bases. CDR3 coding DNA: TGTGCCAGCAGCTCTTACGACAAATCCTACGAGCAGTACTTC. Its translation is CASSSYDKSYEQYF.

The chain joins TRBV2 to TRBJ1-2; D is unresolved. There are 12 residues in the CDR3. V was cut by 11 bases and J by 1 base, with 11 bases left in between. Looked up from germline, CDR1 is SNHLY and CDR2 is FYNNEI. CDR3 sequence reads: CAGLRVNYGYTF. As DNA, the CDR3 is TGTGCCGGTTTACGGGTTAACTATGGCTACACCTTC.

The chain is built from TRBV5-4 and TRBJ2-3, with 7 bases that match TRBD1. J lost 5 bases, V lost 2 bases, and 8 bases had no gene match. Germline loops: CDR1 SGHNT, CDR2 YYREEE (reference sequence). This CDR3 is 15 amino acids long. CDR3 sequence: CASSLGMAGGDTQYF. In nucleotides, the CDR3 is TGTGCCAGCAGCTTAGGTATGGCAGGGGGAGATACGCAGTATTTT. The full variable domain, completed using reference TRBV5-4 and TRBJ2-3, is ETGVTQSPTHLIKTRGQQVTLRCSSQSGHNTVSWYQQALGQGPQFIFQYYREEENGRGNFPPRFSGLQFPNYSSELNVNALELDDSALYLCASSLGMAGGDTQYFGPGTRLTVL.

This clone was counted ten times or more. The V call is TRBV15, the J call TRBJ1-1; D gene ambiguous. CDR1 is LNHNV and CDR2 is YYDKDF in the germline V gene (reference sequence). With 0 bases removed from V and 0 bases from J, the gap between germline ends came to 11 bases. CDR3 length: 16 residues. The CDR3 nucleotides read TGTGCCACCAGCAGAGATCGGGTGGCTCTGAACACTGAAGCTTTCTTT. Translating it yields CATSRDRVALNTEAFF. The whole variable domain, remainder taken from reference TRBV15 and TRBJ1-1, is DAMVIQNPRYQVTQFGKPVTLSCSQTLNHNVMYWYQQKSSQAPKLLFHYYDKDFNNEADTPDNFQSRRPNTSFCFLDIRSPGLGDTAMYLCATSRDRVALNTEAFFGQGTRLTVV.

The CDR3: CARSLDRLMGPFPCVAFF. The DNA of the CDR3 is TGTGCCAGAAGCTTAGACAGACTCATGGGGCCCTTCCCCTGTGTAGCTTTCTTT. J is TRBJ1-1 and V is TRBV7-5; the DNA was not compared with TRBD1, the D call given in the table. TRBV7-5 counts as a pseudogene. The CDR3 runs to 18 residues.

The chain has TRBV4-3 and TRBJ1-2; D is uncertain. CDR3 length: 15 residues. Germline assignment: CDR1 LGHNA and CDR2 YSLEER. Between the trimmed V and J ends, which lost 4 bases and 2 bases, there was a span of 14 bases. CDR3 loop: CASSPFPPQNYGYTF. The CDR3 DNA reads as TGCGCCAGCAGCCCTTTTCCTCCGCAGAACTATGGCTACACCTTC.